The 22 T cell receptor beta chains listed next were all sequenced from one sample in a study of blood T cell repertoires in COVID-19. The table came from immunoSEQ multiplex PCR; TCRdb's copy has only in-frame clones and leaves some out. The sample has 75,000 to 90,000 clones; roughly 89% are singletons. What was sequenced was peripheral blood. Every receptor here comes from a woman between 45 and 60 years old in a cohort sampled during active COVID-19.

The V call is TRBV5-1, the J call TRBJ2-7; 9 nucleotides agree with TRBD1. Germline V lookup: CDR1 SGHRS, CDR2 YFSETQ. This CDR3 spans 14 amino acids. Germline trimming cut 2 bases from V and 5 bases from J; bases unmatched to any gene: 5. This CDR3 reads CASSLQDRGNEQYF. In DNA form, the CDR3 reads TGCGCCAGCAGCTTACAGGACAGGGGTAACGAGCAGTACTTC.

The CDR3 nucleotides read TGTGCCAGCAGTCCTGGGGGGAGGGCGGGCAATTCACCCCTCCACTTT. Protein sequence: CASSPGGRAGNSPLHF. The V gene is TRBV28, the J gene TRBJ1-6; a weak D match, TRBD1 (5 bases). The CDR3 covers 16 residues. In germline, CDR1 is MDHEN, CDR2 SYDVKM. Trimming shortened V by 5 bases and J by 7 bases, and 18 bases separated the two germline ends.

J is TRBJ2-2 and V is TRBV19; 13 nucleotides agree with TRBD2. Germline V gives CDR1 LNHDA, CDR2 SQIVND (reference sequence). V lost 9 bases to trimming and J lost 2 bases; unmatched junction nucleotides: 6. The CDR3 runs to 16 residues. CDR3 amino acids: CASATSGGSNTGELFF. DNA for the CDR3: TGTGCCAGCGCGACTAGCGGGGGGTCTAACACCGGGGAGCTGTTTTTT.

CDR3 in DNA: TGTGCCACCAACAGGGGGCTCAGGGGCGAGCAGTACTTC. Translated: CATNRGLRGEQYF. V usage is TRBV5-4 and J usage is TRBJ2-7; TRBD1 matches 9 bases. This CDR3 region has 13 residues. Germline trimming cut 9 bases from V and 6 bases from J; bases unmatched to any gene: 10. Germline loops: CDR1 SGHNT, CDR2 YYREEE (reference sequence). Full variable domain (missing parts from reference TRBV5-4 and TRBJ2-7): ETGVTQSPTHLIKTRGQQVTLRCSSQSGHNTVSWYQQALGQGPQFIFQYYREEENGRGNFPPRFSGLQFPNYSSELNVNALELDDSALYLCATNRGLRGEQYFGPGTRLTVT.

The chain is built from TRBV10-2 and TRBJ2-5, with TRBD2 identical over 11 bases. Germline loops: CDR1 WSHSY, CDR2 SAAADI. J gave up 4 bases and V 10 bases, and 5 bases lay outside the gene matches. The CDR3 runs 13 residues. The CDR3 DNA reads TGCGCCACCAGACTAGCGGGGACAGAGACCCAGTACTTC. Its translation: CATRLAGTETQYF.

This clone was counted once. The chain couples TRBV6-4 to TRBJ2-1; D not certain. The germline V gene has CDR1 MRHNA and CDR2 SNTAGT. V was trimmed by 4 bases and J by 0 bases, leaving 19 bases between them. The CDR3 runs to 18 residues. The CDR3 coding sequence is TGTGCCAGCAGTGTAAACTCCCAATCCGCGAGCTCCTACAATGAGCAGTTCTTC. This codes for CASSVNSQSASSYNEQFF.

The chain is built from TRBV3-1 (or the pseudogene TRBV3-2) and TRBJ1-1; D unclear. V lost 4 bases to trimming and J lost 4 bases, with 13 bases between them. CDR1 is LGHDT, CDR2 YNNKEL, per germline (reference sequence). The CDR3 totals 14 residues. The CDR3 DNA sequence: TGTGCCAGCAGCCCCACGAGAGGGTCCACTGAAGCTTTCTTT. Protein product: CASSPTRGSTEAFF.

This chain connects TRBV30 to TRBJ1-3; D gene unclear. CDR1 and CDR2 (germline): GTSNPN, SVGIG (reference sequence). Trimming stripped 3 bases from V and 0 bases from J, with 12 bases between. This CDR3 comprises 15 residues. Here the CDR3 DNA reads TGTGCCTGGAGCAAATCCATGAGCTCTGGAAACACCATATATTTT. Translation gives CAWSKSMSSGNTIYF.

V gene TRBV5-4 combines with J gene TRBJ2-7, with 13 positions matching TRBD2. The V gene's germline CDR1 is SGHNT and CDR2 YYREEE (reference sequence). The CDR3 extends over 15 amino acids. Trimming at V came to 5 bases and at J to 4 bases, leaving 6 bases not matched to a gene. The CDR3 DNA sequence: TGTGCCAGCAGTTCCGGACTAGCGGGAGTGTACGAGCAGTACTTC. Protein: CASSSGLAGVYEQYF.

This rearrangement joins TRBV9 to TRBJ1-6; possibly TRBD1 for D (5 bases). This CDR3 spans 14 amino acids. V lost 2 bases, J lost 9 bases, and 12 bases lay in between. The germline gives CDR1 SGDLS, CDR2 YYNGEE. The CDR3 loop reads CASSVGDLASPLHF. CDR3 in DNA: TGTGCCAGCAGCGTCGGGGACTTAGCTTCACCCCTCCACTTT.

V usage is TRBV7-2 and J usage is TRBJ1-3; the match to TRBD1 covers 7 bases. Germline V gene sequence: CDR1 SGHTA, CDR2 FQGNSA. V shed 3 bases and J 4 bases; nucleotides not matched to a gene: 6. The CDR3 has 15 residues. CDR3 DNA sequence: TGTGCCAGCAGCTTCATACAGGGGCTCGGAAACACCATATATTTT. It specifies CASSFIQGLGNTIYF.

V and J are TRBV3-1 (or the pseudogene TRBV3-2) and TRBJ1-1; no firm D call. Germline CDR1 is LGHDT and CDR2 is YNNKEL (reference sequence). The length of the CDR3 is 16 residues. V was clipped by 0 bases and J by 5 bases, with 16 bases between them. The CDR3 loop is CASSQEGGSRWTEAFF. DNA for the CDR3: TGTGCCAGCAGCCAAGAAGGTGGGAGCAGGTGGACTGAAGCTTTCTTT.

This rearrangement joins TRBV24-1 to TRBJ1-5; D is uncertain. The CDR3 extends over 13 amino acids. Germline-derived CDR1 and CDR2 are KGHDR and SFDVKD. V was cut by 5 bases and J by 3 bases, with 7 bases left in between. CDR3 sequence reads: CATSGGANQPQHF. The DNA for the CDR3 is TGTGCCACCAGTGGGGGAGCCAATCAGCCCCAGCATTTT.

This clone has a single count. This chain links TRBV11-1 with TRBJ1-4; D is uncertain. Per germline, CDR1 SGHAT and CDR2 FQDESV (reference sequence). This CDR3 spans 14 amino acids. The V gene lost 5 bases and the J gene lost 0 bases, with 7 bases spanning the gap. CDR3 DNA: TGTGCCAGCAGCCGACAACCAACTAATGAAAAACTGTTTTTT. The encoded protein is CASSRQPTNEKLFF.

The rearrangement joins TRBV27 to TRBJ1-1, with D possibly matching TRBD1 (5 bases). V was pared by 5 bases and J by 7 bases, with 14 bases between. The CDR3 has 13 amino acids. Germline V gene sequence: CDR1 MNHEY, CDR2 SMNVEV (reference sequence). The chain's CDR3 is CASSPPRVGEAFF. CDR3 in DNA: TGTGCCAGCAGTCCACCCAGGGTGGGTGAAGCTTTCTTT.

This clone was detected once. This rearrangement joins TRBV10-3 to TRBJ2-7, with 10 bases lining up with TRBD1. CDR1 is ENHRY, CDR2 SYGVKD, per germline. After removal of 6 bases from V and 7 bases from J, the junction contained 6 bases not matched to a gene. The CDR3 is made up of 13 amino acids. CDR3: CAISRDRGSEQYF. Written as DNA, the CDR3 is TGTGCCATCAGCCGGGACAGGGGCTCAGAGCAGTACTTC.

J is TRBJ2-7 and V is TRBV7-9, with a tentative D call TRBD2 (6 bases). The CDR3 totals 15 residues. The ends were cut back, 2 bases at V and 2 bases at J, with 13 bases in the middle. Germline CDR1 SEHNR, CDR2 FQNEAQ (reference sequence). CDR3 coding DNA: TGTGCCAGCAGCTTAACCGGGACTGCAGCCTACGAGCAGTACTTC. Its translation is CASSLTGTAAYEQYF. Based on the CDR3 plus reference TRBV7-9 and TRBJ2-7, the full variable domain is DTGVSQNPRHKITKRGQNVTFRCDPISEHNRLYWYRQTLGQGPEFLTYFQNEAQLEKSRLLSDRFSAERPKGSFSTLEIQRTEQGDSAMYLCASSLTGTAAYEQYFGPGTRLTVT.

The V and J genes are TRBV28 and TRBJ2-5; 8 bases fit TRBD1. V lost 5 bases to trimming and J lost 5 bases; unmatched junction nucleotides: 10. The CDR3 runs 15 residues. Germline V lookup: CDR1 MDHEN, CDR2 SYDVKM. CDR3 DNA sequence: TGTGCCAGCAGTCGATACCAGGGGGCGCGGGAGACCCAGTACTTC. Translating gives CASSRYQGARETQYF. Full variable domain (outside the CDR3, taken from reference TRBV28 and TRBJ2-5): DVKVTQSSRYLVKRTGEKVFLECVQDMDHENMFWYRQDPGLGLRLIYFSYDVKMKEKGDIPEGYSVSREKKERFSLILESASTNQTSMYLCASSRYQGARETQYFGPGTRLLVL.

V gene TRBV20-1 combines with J gene TRBJ2-3, with 9 bases identical to TRBD2. Germline V gene data show CDR1 as DFQATT and CDR2 as SNEGSKA (reference sequence). The CDR3 runs 16 residues. The V and J ends lost 3 bases and 3 bases, in that order; junction bases with no gene match: 10. CDR3 DNA: TGCAGTGCTAGTGAGCGGCGGGGGGGCCCTACAGATACGCAGTATTTT. It yields the protein CSASERRGGPTDTQYF.

The rearrangement uses TRBV21-1 and TRBJ1-1; the DNA was not used to check the table's D call, TRBD1. TRBV21-1 is a pseudogene segment. The CDR3 contains 21 residues. This chain's CDR3 is CASSKGAGVLGSVLINTEAFF. CDR3 coding DNA: TGTGCCAGCAGCAAAGGGGCAGGGGTGCTGGGTTCGGTGCTGATAAACACTGAAGCTTTCTTT.

The J gene is TRBJ2-5, the V gene TRBV4-1; 9 bases are shared with TRBD1. The V and J ends lost 1 base and 4 bases, in that order; junction bases with no gene match: 4. The CDR3 is 15 amino acids. The germline V gene encodes CDR1 MGHRA and CDR2 YSYEKL. The CDR3 sequence is CASSQVNRGRETQYF. DNA of the CDR3: TGCGCCAGCAGCCAAGTTAACAGGGGGCGAGAGACCCAGTACTTC.

The V and J genes are TRBV14 and TRBJ2-3, with TRBD2 as a possible D gene (6 bases). The CDR3 loop spans 16 amino acids. Trimming stripped 1 base from V and 2 bases from J, with 13 bases between. Germline loops: CDR1 SGHDN, CDR2 FVKESK. The DNA of the CDR3 is TGTGCCAGCAGCCAAGCGGGCGGGGTTACCACAGATACGCAGTATTTT. Its translation is CASSQAGGVTTDTQYF. Together with reference TRBV14 and TRBJ2-3, the CDR3 gives the full variable domain: EAGVTQFPSHSVIEKGQTVTLRCDPISGHDNLYWYRRVMGKEIKFLLHFVKESKQDESGMPNNRFLAERTGGTYSTLKVQPAELEDSGVYFCASSQAGGVTTDTQYFGPGTRLTVL.